Each of the 9 T cell receptor beta chains below was sequenced from the same sample in a study of cytotoxic CD8 clonotypes in ibrutinib-treated CLL. Using immunoSEQ multiplex PCR, the repertoire was profiled, and TCRdb retains in-frame clones only, with some absent. Of more than 200,000 clones in the sample, about three quarters were seen once. The sequences come from PBMCs, collected after 24 months of ibrutinib treatment. Source of these receptors: a human donor with chronic lymphocytic leukemia.

As concerns this clone: A much larger clone differs from this one at a single base, so this may be a read error. This chain uses TRBV27 with TRBJ2-7; D gene uncertain. Germline CDR1 and CDR2: MNHEY and SMNVEV (reference sequence). The CDR3 covers 11 residues. The germline V and J ends were trimmed by 3 bases and 0 bases, with 0 bases remaining between them. The CDR3 coding sequence is TGTGCCAGCAGTTTCTCCTACGAGCAGTACTTC. This translates into CASSFSYEQYF.

The V and J genes are TRBV7-9 and TRBJ1-2; D not certain. The CDR3 loop spans 12 amino acids. Germline V gene sequence: CDR1 SEHNR, CDR2 FQNEAQ (reference sequence). Trimming removed 3 bases at V and 7 bases at J, with 9 bases between. CDR3 nucleotide sequence: TGTGCCAGCAGCTTGGCCTTGAGTGGCTACACCTTC. It specifies CASSLALSGYTF. Full variable domain (remainder filled in from reference TRBV7-9 and TRBJ1-2): DTGVSQNPRHKITKRGQNVTFRCDPISEHNRLYWYRQTLGQGPEFLTYFQNEAQLEKSRLLSDRFSAERPKGSFSTLEIQRTEQGDSAMYLCASSLALSGYTFGSGTRLTVV.

The chain recombines TRBV6-1 with TRBJ2-7; no clear D gene. The CDR3 runs 14 residues. The germline V and J ends were trimmed by 10 bases and 0 bases, with 16 bases remaining between them. Germline loops: CDR1 MNHNS, CDR2 SASEGT. DNA for the CDR3: TGTGCCACCTTCCATGGAACTGTCTCCTACGAGCAGTACTTC. Amino acids: CATFHGTVSYEQYF.

This clone was observed a few times. The rearrangement joins TRBV5-1 to TRBJ2-7; TRBD2 agrees at 11 bases. The V and J ends lost 5 bases and 1 base, in that order; junction bases with no gene match: 14. This CDR3 spans 18 amino acids. Germline CDR1 SGHRS, CDR2 YFSETQ. Written as DNA, the CDR3 is TGCGCCAGCAGATCGTCGGGACTAGCGGAAGAGATATCCTACGAGCAGTACTTC. Protein product: CASRSSGLAEEISYEQYF.

This clone was seen more than once but under ten times. The V gene is TRBV19, the J gene TRBJ1-2; D call uncertain. The CDR3 spans 14 residues. V dropped 1 base and J dropped 10 bases, with 16 bases sitting between them. Germline-derived CDR1 and CDR2 are LNHDA and SQIVND (reference sequence). This chain's CDR3 is CASSIGPERRIYTF. The CDR3 DNA sequence: TGTGCCAGTAGTATAGGACCGGAACGACGGATCTACACCTTC.

The chain recombines TRBV30 with TRBJ2-2; D is possibly TRBD2 (5 bases). CDR1 is GTSNPN and CDR2 is SVGIG in the germline V gene (reference sequence). The CDR3 loop spans 18 amino acids. V lost 0 bases to trimming and J lost 4 bases, with 21 bases between them. The CDR3 DNA reads TGTGCCTGGAGTGTAGGTCTGATGTGGACTCCGGGCACCGGGGAGCTGTTTTTT. Protein: CAWSVGLMWTPGTGELFF. The whole variable domain, filled in from reference TRBV30 and TRBJ2-2, reads SQTIHQWPATLVQPVGSPLSLECTVEGTSNPNLYWYRQAAGRGLQLLFYSVGIGQISSEVPQNLSASRPQDRQFILSSKKLLLSDSGFYLCAWSVGLMWTPGTGELFFGEGSRLTVL.

This clone was detected once. The chain carries TRBV9 and TRBJ1-1, with unresolved D. This CDR3 is 13 amino acids long. V lost 4 bases and J lost 1, with 8 bases in between. Germline values: CDR1 SGDLS, CDR2 YYNGEE. This CDR3 is CASSPMGNTEAFF. DNA of the CDR3: TGTGCCAGCAGCCCCATGGGGAACACTGAAGCTTTCTTT.

This rearrangement joins TRBV6-5 to TRBJ2-7, with D perhaps assigned TRBD1 or TRBD2 (5 bases each). Trimming took off 6 bases at V and 3 bases at J, with 12 bases between the two ends. The germline V gene encodes CDR1 MNHEY and CDR2 SVGAGI. The CDR3 is made up of 13 amino acids. In DNA, the CDR3 is TGTGCCAGCAGCCGGGACCCCGACTACGAGCAGTACTTC. Protein product: CASSRDPDYEQYF.

The chain is built from TRBV6-5 and TRBJ1-1; D is uncertain. This CDR3 contains 11 residues. V shed 2 bases and J shed 10 bases, with 8 bases lying between them. Germline CDR1 MNHEY, CDR2 SVGAGI. The CDR3 is CASSYSGTAFF. The CDR3 nucleotides are TGTGCCAGCAGTTACAGCGGAACAGCTTTCTTT.